Each of the 29 T cell receptor beta chains below was sequenced from the same sample in a study of T cell changes during pregnancy in multiple sclerosis. TCRdb's table, derived via immunoSEQ multiplex PCR, lists solely in-frame clones and lacks some. The profile shows some 66,000 clones, about 91% of them singletons. The material was CD8+ T cells from peripheral blood mononuclear cells, obtained before pregnancy. The source is a female donor with multiple sclerosis, enrolled in a pregnancy study.

The chain uses TRBV7-9 and TRBJ2-5, with 7 bases aligning to TRBD2. Germline CDR1 SEHNR, CDR2 FQNEAQ (reference sequence). V lost 5 bases, J lost 2 bases, and 8 bases stayed unmatched. The CDR3 consists of 15 residues. Written as DNA, the CDR3 is TGTGCCAGCAGCCCGGCTAGCGGTGAACAAGAGACCCAGTACTTC. The encoded protein is CASSPASGEQETQYF.

The genes are TRBV27 and TRBJ1-5, with D perhaps TRBD1 (5 bases). V lost 5 bases and J 4 bases, leaving 15 bases between the germline ends. CDR3 length: 15 residues. The germline V gene has CDR1 MNHEY and CDR2 SMNVEV (reference sequence). For the CDR3, the DNA is TGTGCCAGCAGTCCCCTGGGGGGAGGGAATCAGCCCCAGCATTTT. Translating gives CASSPLGGGNQPQHF.

This chain links TRBV18 with TRBJ2-7; D possibly corresponds to TRBD1 (7 bases). Trimming stripped 2 bases from V and 6 bases from J, with 11 bases between. Germline V CDR1 and CDR2: KGHSH, LQKENI. The CDR3 runs to 13 residues. The CDR3 nucleotides are TGTGCCAGCTCACCAGGAGGGGGCGTCGAGCAGTACTTC. This encodes CASSPGGGVEQYF.

This clone occurred once. This rearrangement joins TRBV5-4 to TRBJ2-1; D may be TRBD1 (6 bases). CDR3 length: 18 amino acids. CDR1 is SGHNT, CDR2 YYREEE, per germline (reference sequence). Trimming removed 3 bases from V and 2 bases from J, with 21 bases in between. The CDR3 loop is CASSSPSSGAATYNEQFF. The CDR3 bases are TGTGCCAGCAGCTCGCCCTCCTCAGGGGCGGCTACCTACAATGAGCAGTTCTTC.

The rearrangement uses TRBV5-1 and TRBJ2-2, with 7 bases matching TRBD1. The length of the CDR3 is 15 residues. Germline V CDR1 and CDR2: SGHRS, YFSETQ. The V gene end was trimmed by 4 bases and the J gene end by 3 bases; junction bases not matched to a gene: 6. The CDR3 sequence is CASSPGTEYTGELFF. In DNA form, the CDR3 reads TGCGCCAGCAGCCCCGGGACAGAGTACACCGGGGAGCTGTTTTTT. Combining the CDR3 with reference TRBV5-1 and TRBJ2-2 gives the whole variable domain KAGVTQTPRYLIKTRGQQVTLSCSPISGHRSVSWYQQTPGQGLQFLFEYFSETQRNKGNFPGRFSGRQFSNSRSEMNVSTLELGDSALYLCASSPGTEYTGELFFGEGSRLTVL.

The gene calls are TRBV19 and TRBJ2-7; tentatively, D is TRBD1 (7 bases). The germline V gene encodes CDR1 LNHDA and CDR2 SQIVND (reference sequence). CDR3 length: 12 residues. V was pared by 9 bases and J by 3 bases, with 12 bases between. CDR3 DNA sequence: TGTGCCAGCAGACAGGGAGGCTACGAGCAGTACTTC. Its protein product is CASRQGGYEQYF.

The V and J genes are TRBV29-1 and TRBJ2-7, with D maybe TRBD1 (6 bases). The CDR3 has 17 amino acids. Trimming stripped 3 bases from V and 0 bases from J, with 21 bases between. Germline V gene lookup returns CDR1 SQVTM and CDR2 ANQGSEA. CDR3 nucleotides: TGCAGCGTTGAGGAGGTGGCAGGGGCCCCGAGCTCCTACGAGCAGTACTTC. Translating gives CSVEEVAGAPSSYEQYF.

The chain is built from TRBV5-1 and TRBJ1-5; D may be TRBD1 (6 bases). Germline CDR1 SGHRS, CDR2 YFSETQ. Trimming pared 1 base from V and 3 bases from J, leaving 8 bases between. The CDR3 sequence is 14 residues long. CDR3 sequence (DNA): TGCGCCAGCAGCTTGACAGGGCCCAATCAGCCCCAGCATTTT. Residues: CASSLTGPNQPQHF.

The chain links TRBV30 to TRBJ2-1; 8 nucleotides agree with TRBD1. The CDR3 runs 16 residues. Germline loops: CDR1 GTSNPN, CDR2 SVGIG (reference sequence). Unmatched junction bases numbered 10, after V lost 2 bases and J lost 4 bases. The CDR3 loop reads CAWSSDSGQVYNEQFF. CDR3 bases: TGTGCCTGGAGTTCTGACTCGGGACAGGTTTACAATGAGCAGTTCTTC.

The chain uses TRBV25-1 and TRBJ1-5, with TRBD1 as a possible D gene (6 bases). Looked up from germline, CDR1 is MGHDK and CDR2 is SYGVNS. With 3 bases removed from V and 6 bases from J, the gap between germline ends came to 12 bases. This CDR3 has 14 residues. The CDR3 DNA reads as TGTGCCAGCAGTGATCGGGGGGCAGGTCAGCCCCAGCATTTT. It codes for CASSDRGAGQPQHF.

This CDR3 is CASSEGLGDEQYF. Here the CDR3 DNA reads TGTGCCAGCAGTGAAGGATTAGGGGACGAGCAGTACTTC. This rearrangement joins TRBV6-1 to TRBJ2-7; possibly TRBD1 for D (5 bases). V dropped 1 base and J dropped 5 bases, with 9 bases sitting between them. This CDR3 spans 13 amino acids. Germline CDR1 is MNHNS and CDR2 is SASEGT.

The chain uses TRBV7-8 and TRBJ2-5; 7 nucleotides agree with TRBD2. CDR1 and CDR2 (germline): SGHVS, FQNEAQ. There are 14 residues in the CDR3. V lost 5 bases to trimming and J lost 5 bases; unmatched junction nucleotides: 8. This chain's CDR3 is CASSLRLAVETQYF. The CDR3 coding sequence is TGTGCCAGCAGCCTTCGACTAGCTGTTGAGACCCAGTACTTC.

The gene calls are TRBV29-1 and TRBJ2-3; 9 bases match TRBD2. With 0 bases clipped from V and 4 bases from J, the junction kept 5 bases outside the gene matches. Looked up from germline, CDR1 is SQVTM and CDR2 is ANQGSEA. The CDR3 is 15 amino acids. Here the CDR3 DNA reads TGCAGCGTTGAAGACGAGGCGGGGGGGCCAGATACGCAGTATTTT. Its translation: CSVEDEAGGPDTQYF.

The count of this clone is one. This chain joins TRBV4-1 and TRBJ1-2; TRBD1 matches 8 bases. This CDR3 is built from 15 residues. J lost 6 bases, V lost 4 bases, and 10 bases had no gene match. From germline, CDR1 is MGHRA and CDR2 YSYEKL. The DNA for the CDR3 is TGCGCCAGCAGCCCCCTCAGGGGGCAGGGGGATGGCTACACCTTC. Amino acid sequence: CASSPLRGQGDGYTF.

This chain connects TRBV7-3 to TRBJ2-2; D perhaps matches TRBD2 (6 bases). CDR1 is SGHTA and CDR2 is FQGTGA in the germline V gene. V was trimmed by 3 bases and J by 3 bases, leaving 20 bases between them. The CDR3 covers 18 residues. CDR3 sequence reads: CASSFNGAGWRDTGELFF. CDR3 bases: TGTGCCAGCAGCTTTAATGGCGCAGGGTGGAGGGACACCGGGGAGCTGTTTTTT.

The chain has TRBV7-9 and TRBJ2-7, with 9 bases fitting TRBD1. This CDR3 spans 15 amino acids. Germline-derived CDR1 and CDR2 are SEHNR and FQNEAQ (reference sequence). With 5 bases clipped from V and 6 bases from J, the junction kept 11 bases outside the gene matches. The CDR3 region has the DNA TGTGCCAGCAGCCCTTCCCGGGACAGGGTTCTCGAGCAGTACTTC. Residues: CASSPSRDRVLEQYF. Looking up the rest from reference TRBV7-9 and TRBJ2-7 gives the full variable domain: DTGVSQNPRHKITKRGQNVTFRCDPISEHNRLYWYRQTLGQGPEFLTYFQNEAQLEKSRLLSDRFSAERPKGSFSTLEIQRTEQGDSAMYLCASSPSRDRVLEQYFGPGTRLTVT.

The chain uses TRBV5-6 and TRBJ2-3; 9 bases map to TRBD2. Germline V lookup: CDR1 SGHDT, CDR2 YYEEEE. There are 17 residues in the CDR3. V gave up 0 bases and J gave up 5 bases; unmatched junction bases: 10. As DNA, the CDR3 is TGTGCCAGCAGCTTGGCCGGGGCGGGGGGGCCTGTAGATACGCAGTATTTT. As protein: CASSLAGAGGPVDTQYF.

J is TRBJ1-5 and V is TRBV6-4, with D unresolved. Trimming pared 4 bases from V and 3 bases from J, leaving 7 bases between. The length of the CDR3 is 13 residues. Germline V lookup: CDR1 MRHNA, CDR2 SNTAGT. DNA of the CDR3: TGTGCCAGCAGTGTTGACACCAATCAGCCCCAGCATTTT. Its protein product is CASSVDTNQPQHF.

Regarding this clone: Additional DNA sequences in this sample encode the identical CDR3. The chain carries TRBV27 and TRBJ2-7, with D perhaps TRBD1 (6 bases). With 2 bases removed from V and 5 bases from J, the gap between germline ends came to 7 bases. The germline CDR1 and CDR2 sequences are MNHEY and SMNVEV (reference sequence). The CDR3 is 12 amino acids. CDR3 loop: CASSLQGNEQYF. CDR3 DNA: TGTGCCAGCAGTTTACAGGGGAACGAGCAGTACTTC.

The genes are TRBV5-1 and TRBJ2-7, with a weak D call TRBD1 (5 bases). This CDR3 contains 13 residues. In germline, CDR1 is SGHRS, CDR2 YFSETQ. The ends were cut back, 4 bases at V and 0 bases at J, with 8 bases in the middle. This chain's CDR3 is CASSGASSYEQYF. CDR3 coding DNA: TGCGCCAGCAGCGGGGCTAGCTCCTACGAGCAGTACTTC.

The genes are TRBV6-5 and TRBJ1-2, with D perhaps matching TRBD1 (6 bases). Germline loops: CDR1 MNHEY, CDR2 SVGAGI. The CDR3 sequence is 14 residues long. V was pared by 6 bases and J by 3 bases, with 14 bases between. CDR3 sequence (DNA): TGTGCCAGCAGAAGGGGGGGGAGTGACTATGGCTACACCTTC. Translation gives CASRRGGSDYGYTF.

The V gene is TRBV9, the J gene TRBJ2-5; 7 nucleotides line up with TRBD2. This CDR3 is 15 amino acids long. CDR1 and CDR2 (germline): SGDLS, YYNGEE. V gave up 0 bases and J gave up 1 base; unmatched junction bases: 3. The DNA for the CDR3 is TGTGCCAGCAGCGTAGGGGGGGGTACCCAAGAGACCCAGTACTTC. It specifies CASSVGGGTQETQYF.

The rearrangement joins TRBV7-9 to TRBJ2-5, with D tentatively TRBD2 (7 bases). With 5 bases removed from V and 4 bases from J, the gap between germline ends came to 20 bases. CDR3 length equals 16 residues. Germline V gives CDR1 SEHNR, CDR2 FQNEAQ (reference sequence). CDR3 residues: CASSNEIGGLVETQYF. As DNA, the CDR3 is TGTGCCAGCAGCAACGAAATCGGGGGGCTAGTAGAGACCCAGTACTTC.

The J gene is TRBJ1-5, the V gene TRBV7-6; no reliable D call. CDR1 and CDR2 from the germline V gene are SGHVS and FNYEAQ. This CDR3 region has 13 residues. Trimming took off 1 base at V and 9 bases at J, with 10 bases between the two ends. In nucleotides, the CDR3 is TGTGCCAGCAGCTTAGAAGTGGGCAGGCCCCAGCATTTT. Translating gives CASSLEVGRPQHF.

The chain employs TRBV27 and TRBJ1-2; 7 nucleotides match TRBD1. Germline-derived CDR1 and CDR2 are MNHEY and SMNVEV (reference sequence). The CDR3 loop spans 13 amino acids. Unmatched junction bases numbered 9, after V lost 6 bases and J lost 8 bases. The CDR3 loop is CASRDRDPGGYTF. The CDR3 coding sequence is TGTGCCAGCAGAGACAGGGACCCGGGGGGCTACACCTTC.

The chain is built from TRBV27 and TRBJ2-6; D is unresolved. The CDR3 is 18 residues long. Germline V gene lookup returns CDR1 MNHEY and CDR2 SMNVEV (reference sequence). Trimming left V 4 bases short and J 0 bases short, with 16 bases between. The CDR3 spells CASSSNAEPVSGANVLTF. CDR3 in DNA: TGTGCCAGCAGTTCCAACGCGGAACCCGTCTCTGGGGCCAACGTCCTGACTTTC.

The V gene is TRBV7-3, the J gene TRBJ2-5; the match to TRBD1 covers 9 bases. The CDR3 consists of 17 residues. With 5 bases clipped from V and 0 bases from J, the junction kept 10 bases outside the gene matches. Germline V gene sequence: CDR1 SGHTA, CDR2 FQGTGA. This chain's CDR3 is CASSRNGGTGNQETQYF. The CDR3, as DNA: TGTGCCAGCAGCAGAAATGGAGGGACAGGGAACCAAGAGACCCAGTACTTC.

A single count supports this clone. The chain recombines TRBV2 with TRBJ2-5; D is undetermined. Trimming stripped 8 bases from V and 4 bases from J, with 14 bases between. Germline V gives CDR1 SNHLY, CDR2 FYNNEI. CDR3 length: 13 amino acids. The chain's CDR3 is CASCGKVGETQYF. CDR3 nucleotides: TGTGCCAGCTGCGGCAAGGTAGGAGAGACCCAGTACTTC.

The chain carries TRBV27 and TRBJ1-1; 7 positions match TRBD1. The ends lost 6 bases at V and 7 bases at J; junction bases unmatched: 14. Looked up from germline, CDR1 is MNHEY and CDR2 is SMNVEV (reference sequence). The CDR3 runs to 15 residues. The CDR3 is CASREDRNLGGEAFF. CDR3 DNA sequence: TGTGCCAGCAGAGAGGACAGGAACCTGGGGGGTGAAGCTTTCTTT.